This T cell receptor beta chain was profiled in a study of vaccination and CD4 T cells after COVID-19. Described treatment: roughly nine-day PBMC culture with coronavirus spike peptide pools or control peptides (ViraFEST assay). Germline assignment: CDR1 MNHEY and CDR2 SVGAGI. This CDR3 contains 14 residues. V lost 2 bases and J 2 bases, leaving 9 bases between the germline ends. As to this clonotype: The target antigen is unknown.

Sequence data for DNA of cultured CD4+ T cells were generated by the Oncomine TCR Beta short-read assay. TCRdb reprocessed the PCR reads via MiXCR and lists one record per CDR3 protein. The data contain 15,000 or so distinct CDR3 sequences, approximately 70% of them singletons. Sequences were obtained from CD4+ T cells from blood, cultured in vitro. The sequence was collected from a human donor who had recovered from COVID-19. The genes are TRBV6-5 and TRBJ2-5, with D possibly being TRBD2 (6 bases). As DNA, the CDR3 is TGTGCCAGCAGTTACGCCGGGACTCAAGAGACCCAGTACTTC. Its protein product is CASSYAGTQETQYF.